This T cell receptor beta chain was recovered during a study of tissue T cells after allogeneic stem cell transplantation. Findings of the study overall: Shared clones across patients were few; motif clustering revealed tissue-specific shared signatures. TCR repertoires tracked anatomic similarity, regardless of disease or transplant status.

The CDR3 contains 15 residues. Germline V lookup: CDR1 SGHSA, CDR2 FRNQAP. Losses at the gene ends were 4 bases for V and 0 bases for J; bases not matched to a gene: 1. Assay used: immunoSEQ multiplex PCR; TCRdb lists only in-frame clones, some missing. Among around 540 clones, 45% to 60% were seen once, and the ten largest hold roughly 20%. This sample's time point: mouse harvest day 14 after allogeneic transplant. The graft held 10^6 splenic CD5+ T cells and 10^7 T-cell-depleted bone marrow cells. Concerning this clone itself: What it binds is not known. Mouse germline and gene names are used. The missing CDR3 end, 1 residue past where the read stops, is filled in from the germline J gene.

The receptor comes from a female BALB/c mouse given C57BL/6 T cells with graft-versus-host disease after an allogeneic hematopoietic cell transplant. The chain uses TRBV16 and TRBJ2-3; 10 positions agree with TRBD2. Sequences were obtained from blood. This CDR3 reads CASSWTGGSAETLYF. The part of the CDR3 DNA that was read is TGTGCAAGCAGCTGGACTGGGGGTAGTGCAGAAACGCTGTAT.